The sequence of this TCR beta chain was determined in a study of T cell changes during pregnancy in multiple sclerosis. The CDR3 is made up of 11 amino acids. With 7 bases removed from V and 2 bases from J, the gap between germline ends came to 5 bases. Germline V lookup: CDR1 MDHEN, CDR2 SYDVKM. The data were produced by immunoSEQ multiplex PCR, yet TCRdb's version contains in-frame clones alone and is incomplete. The data show approximately 44,000 clones, roughly 92% seen once. This clone was recorded only once. Here the sequenced sample was CD4+ T cells from peripheral blood mononuclear cells, taken in the first trimester of pregnancy. The rearrangement links TRBV28 to TRBJ2-5; D is unclear. The TCR was taken from a female donor with multiple sclerosis, enrolled in a pregnancy study. CDR3 sequence (DNA): TGTGCCAGCATAAAACAAGAGACCCAGTACTTC. Encoded protein: CASIKQETQYF.